Sequencing of this TCR beta chain was carried out in a study of control samples from healthy donors and cancer patients. This clone was counted only a few times. Clones were sequenced by immunoSEQ multiplex PCR, and TCRdb holds only the in-frame ones, with some missing. This sample carries about 94,000 clones, 90% of them seen once, and the ten largest clones take under 4%. CDR1 and CDR2 from the germline V gene are SNHLY and FYNNEI. CDR3 size: 13 residues. V was trimmed by 6 bases and J by 2 bases, leaving 11 bases between them. The sequenced material came from blood. This TCR derives from a woman between 18 and 29 years old in good health. The rearrangement joins TRBV2 to TRBJ2-7, with a tentative D call TRBD2 (5 bases). The CDR3: CASSDGLPYEQYF. The DNA for the CDR3 is TGTGCCAGCAGCGACGGACTCCCCTACGAGCAGTACTTC.